The rows below give T cell receptor beta chains drawn from one sample of a study of T cell repertoires in cytomegalovirus infection. Antigens of these TCRs are unknown. TCRdb passed the reads through MiXCR, listing each CDR3 protein once. The sample consists of a few hundred thousand distinct CDR3 sequences, about 35% of them appearing once. The sample here was cultured PBMCs, taken from culture after CMV antigen stimulation. Every receptor here comes from a human donor in good health (CMV status not recorded). Some clones in this sample may be carry-over from other donors' samples. CDR3s leave out the opening cysteine and the closing phenylalanine or tryptophan. The order of the fields is V gene, clone size, J gene, CDR3 protein. Clone size is shown for a subset of rows, as once, few, many or a class of expanded clone.

TRBV3-1	.	TRBJ2-3	ASSPYQDTQY
TRBV6-1	.	TRBJ1-1	AHRQGLGTEAF
TRBV7-8	few	TRBJ2-5	ASIKDLQETQY
TRBV7-3	.	TRBJ2-6	ASHSGQAGANVLT
TRBV18	.	TRBJ1-1	ASSPLQGENTEAF
TRBV6-2/TRBV6-3	.	TRBJ1-5	ASSTEDQPQH
TRBV11-3	.	TRBJ2-1	ASSSNPQGLYEQF
TRBV5-6	.	TRBJ2-7	ASSGGLAGDVYEQY
TRBV28	once	TRBJ1-2	ASHGQGRKANYGYT
TRBV19	few	TRBJ1-4	ASSGATNEKLF
TRBV24-1	.	TRBJ1-2	ATSDSDRPEGRYGYT
TRBV12-3/TRBV12-4	.	TRBJ2-3	ASSSGTSYTDTQY
TRBV20-1	few	TRBJ2-2	SAAFPGQGGDTGELF